The present TCR beta chain was sequenced within a study of T cell responses to AZD1222 COVID-19 vaccine. Findings and limits, study-wide: The donor cohort was predominantly white British with a female majority, and clonal diversity may have been underestimated.

Concerning this clone itself: Its cognate antigen is unknown.

Sequencing was performed with immunoSEQ multiplex PCR; in TCRdb, only in-frame clones are kept and a portion is missing. The table lists 110,000 to 150,000 clones, 75% to 90% of them singletons, with around 7.8% in the top ten. This receptor was taken from an adult in good health. This material consisted of peripheral blood, taken on day 0 of AZD1222 vaccination.

CDR3 DNA sequence: TGCGCCAGCAGTCAATATCCCGGGGTAGCTACAAACACAGATACGCAGTATTTT. This encodes CASSQYPGVATNTDTQYF. This rearrangement joins TRBV23-1 to TRBJ2-3; D is perhaps TRBD2 (5 bases). TRBV23-1 is an ORF, and what it does is uncertain. V shed 1 base and J shed 2 bases, with 19 bases lying between them. This CDR3 spans 18 amino acids.